This TCR beta chain was documented in a study of early T cells in non-severe SARS-CoV-2 infection. Across the study: Investigators sequenced bulk RNA drawn from unsorted whole blood, and chains remained unpaired.

Unique molecular identifiers tagged individual cDNA molecules. In TCRdb, the 5' RACE reads were re-called with MiXCR into one record per CDR3 protein. The sample yields about 45,000 distinct CDR3 sequences, approximately 10% seen once. Study findings and constraints: Missing private and CD4 specificities, VDJdb matching favored anti-spike CD8 responses.

As regards this clonotype: Its specificity is not known.

The CDR3 has 11 residues. Trimming took 4 bases from V and 11 from J; bases not matched to a gene: 2. From germline, CDR1 is SEHNR and CDR2 FQNEAQ (reference sequence). The TCR originated in an adult who was a healthcare worker with PCR-confirmed SARS-CoV-2 infection or an uninfected control (not recorded which). V usage is TRBV7-9 and J usage is TRBJ2-7, with TRBD1 matching over 10 bases. Sample: whole blood. CDR3 nucleotide sequence: TGTGCCAGCAGCTGGGGACAGGGGAAGTACTTC. Translation gives CASSWGQGKYF.